The sequence of this T cell receptor beta chain was determined in a study of OX40 agonist ivuxolimab in advanced cancers. Study background: Melanoma, hepatocellular carcinoma, head and neck or renal cell cancer occurred in dose-escalation patients. Three partial responders included one hepatocellular carcinoma patient and two cutaneous melanoma patients.

This CDR3 is built from 13 residues. Germline V CDR1 and CDR2: SGHAT, FQNNGV. About this clone: An end of the junction differs from the germline gene, which may be a read error.

Here immunoSEQ multiplex PCR was the method, and the copy in TCRdb shows in-frame clones only, minus some. The table has approximately 64,000 clones, around 86% seen once. This sequence originates from an adult with an advanced solid tumor such as melanoma, head and neck, liver or kidney cancer. The sequences come from CD4+ or CD8+ T cells sorted from blood, collected in a trial of the OX40 agonist ivuxolimab. This sequence joins TRBV11-2 and TRBJ1-1; D remains unclear. The CDR3 here is CASSQSTNTEAFF. For the CDR3, the DNA is TGCGCCAGCAGCCAATCGACAAACACTGAAGCTTTCTTT.